The 28 T cell receptor beta chains given below trace back to one sample, sequenced in a study of beta chain features in type 1 diabetes. Every isolated RNA sample was fully reverse transcribed, so sequencing captured expressed TCRB transcripts. Sequenced by immunoSEQ multiplex PCR; TCRdb stores in-frame clones only, minus some. This table has tens of thousands of clones, around a third appearing once. Source material: stem cell memory CD4+ T cells from blood. The origin of the receptors is a young woman in good health.

The chain couples TRBV23-1 to TRBJ2-7, with 9 bases matching TRBD2. TRBV23-1 is identified as an open reading frame with a role that is uncertain. J lost 6 bases, V lost 3 bases, and 18 bases had no gene match. The CDR3 length is 18 residues. This chain's CDR3 is CASSHSPTGSGSSGEQYF. The CDR3 DNA follows: TGCGCCAGCAGTCATTCCCCAACGGGTAGCGGGAGCAGTGGCGAGCAGTACTTC.

This clone was recorded a few times. This sequence joins TRBV7-3 and TRBJ1-6; 7 bases align to TRBD1. V shed 3 bases and J 7 bases; nucleotides not matched to a gene: 3. The V gene's germline CDR1 is SGHTA and CDR2 FQGTGA. The CDR3 sequence is 14 residues long. The CDR3 reads CASSFGTANSPLHF. The CDR3 DNA is TGTGCCAGCAGCTTCGGGACAGCCAATTCACCCCTCCACTTT.

This clone was detected only a few times. The DNA of the CDR3 is TGTGCCAGCAGCTCCCGTGAGGCTGGAAACACCATATATTTT. Translation gives CASSSREAGNTIYF. V usage is TRBV7-9 and J usage is TRBJ1-3, with D uncertain. This CDR3 region has 14 residues. Germline loops: CDR1 SEHNR, CDR2 FQNEAQ (reference sequence). The V end was cut by 4 bases, the J end by 2 bases, with 9 bases between.

This clone has a handful of counts. This sequence joins TRBV30 and TRBJ2-7; D perhaps matches TRBD1 (6 bases). V was pared by 5 bases and J by 2 bases, with 7 bases between. The CDR3 consists of 11 residues. The germline CDR1 and CDR2 sequences are GTSNPN and SVGIG (reference sequence). CDR3 in amino acids: CAWGGPYEQYF. The CDR3 region has the DNA TGTGCCTGGGGGGGCCCCTACGAGCAGTACTTC.

This clone has only a few counts. The chain joins TRBV25-1 to TRBJ1-6, with 9 bases aligning to TRBD1. The CDR3 has 16 amino acids. Germline CDR1 MGHDK, CDR2 SYGVNS. After removal of 3 bases from V and 6 bases from J, the junction contained 6 bases not matched to a gene. CDR3 residues: CASSDAGTGSNSPLHF. The CDR3 region has the DNA TGTGCCAGCAGTGATGCCGGGACAGGGAGTAATTCACCCCTCCACTTT.

This clone was seen only a few times. V is TRBV5-1 and J is TRBJ2-3; 8 bases align to TRBD2. The CDR3 consists of 15 residues. V shed 4 bases, J shed 4 bases, and the junction held 8 bases outside the gene matches. The V gene's germline CDR1 is SGHRS and CDR2 YFSETQ. DNA of the CDR3: TGCGCCAGCAGCCCCGGACTAGCTCGGGCAGATACGCAGTATTTT. Translation: CASSPGLARADTQYF.

For the CDR3, the DNA is TGTGCCGGGGGGGAGACCCAGTACTTC. It translates to CAGGETQYF. The chain uses TRBV7-2 and TRBJ2-5; D may be TRBD2 (6 bases). Between the trimmed V and J ends, which lost 11 bases and 5 bases, there was a span of 6 bases. This CDR3 has 9 residues. Germline lookup yields CDR1 SGHTA and CDR2 FQGNSA.

Regarding this clone: The identical CDR3 is also encoded by other nucleotide sequences in the sample. This chain connects TRBV9 to TRBJ1-2; no reliable D call. Trimming took off 0 bases at V and 8 bases at J, with 14 bases between the two ends. The CDR3 is 14 residues long. CDR1 and CDR2 from the germline V gene are SGDLS and YYNGEE. The CDR3 sequence is CASSVGVEASGYTF. DNA for the CDR3: TGTGCCAGCAGCGTAGGGGTGGAGGCATCGGGCTACACCTTC.

This clone has more than one count but fewer than ten. The chain uses TRBV19 and TRBJ1-4; D is perhaps TRBD1 (6 bases). Per germline, CDR1 LNHDA and CDR2 SQIVND (reference sequence). Trimming took off 5 bases at V and 8 bases at J, with 12 bases between the two ends. The CDR3 length is 13 residues. CDR3 DNA sequence: TGTGCCAGTAGTCTCCGGGACAACGAAAAACTGTTTTTT. Translating gives CASSLRDNEKLFF.

This clone was counted a few times. This rearrangement joins TRBV6-1 to TRBJ2-3; TRBD1 is a possible D gene (6 bases). The germline gives CDR1 MNHNS, CDR2 SASEGT. The CDR3 runs to 14 residues. Trimming stripped 5 bases from V and 3 bases from J, with 12 bases between. This CDR3 is CASSRTERTDTQYF. CDR3 nucleotide sequence: TGTGCCAGCAGTCGGACAGAACGGACAGATACGCAGTATTTT.

V usage is TRBV9 and J usage is TRBJ2-2; tentatively, D is TRBD1 (6 bases). The ends were cut back, 2 bases at V and 0 bases at J, with 8 bases in the middle. This CDR3 is built from 15 residues. CDR1 SGDLS and CDR2 YYNGEE come from the germline V gene. This chain's CDR3 is CASSVYRANTGELFF. The CDR3 DNA reads as TGTGCCAGCAGCGTCTACAGGGCGAACACCGGGGAGCTGTTTTTT. The full variable domain, completed using reference TRBV9 and TRBJ2-2, is DSGVTQTPKHLITATGQRVTLRCSPRSGDLSVYWYQQSLDQGLQFLIQYYNGEERAKGNILERFSAQQFPDLHSELNLSSLELGDSALYFCASSVYRANTGELFFGEGSRLTVL.

The chain carries TRBV10-3 and TRBJ2-1; 12 bases are shared with TRBD2. CDR1 is ENHRY, CDR2 SYGVKD, per germline. The ends lost 4 bases at V and 5 bases at J; junction bases unmatched: 3. The CDR3 runs to 15 residues. CDR3 nucleotides: TGTGCCATCAGTGGACTAGCGGGAGTTCACAATGAGCAGTTCTTC. This translates into CAISGLAGVHNEQFF.

This clone was observed a handful of times. The chain carries TRBV2 and TRBJ2-7; D unclear. The CDR3 extends over 14 amino acids. Trimming removed 3 bases from V and 7 bases from J, with 16 bases in between. Germline CDR1 and CDR2: SNHLY and FYNNEI. CDR3 amino acids: CASSEQIGAYEQYF. CDR3 in DNA: TGTGCCAGCAGTGAGCAAATCGGAGCGTATGAGCAGTACTTC.

V is TRBV5-4 and J is TRBJ2-6; the match to TRBD2 covers 9 bases. Germline-derived CDR1 and CDR2 are SGHNT and YYREEE (reference sequence). The CDR3 contains 18 residues. The V gene end was trimmed by 0 bases and the J gene end by 4 bases; junction bases not matched to a gene: 8. In DNA form, the CDR3 reads TGTGCCAGCAGCTTGGGCAGGGCGGGAGGGTTGGGGGCCAACGTCCTGACTTTC. Protein: CASSLGRAGGLGANVLTF.

The V and J genes are TRBV11-1 and TRBJ2-1; 16 bases fit TRBD2. From germline, CDR1 is SGHAT and CDR2 FQDESV (reference sequence). V gave up 5 bases and J gave up 8 bases; unmatched junction bases: 12. This CDR3 spans 18 amino acids. The CDR3 loop is CASSRRGLAGGPAHEQFF. CDR3 in DNA: TGTGCCAGCAGCCGGCGGGGACTAGCGGGAGGGCCAGCCCATGAGCAGTTCTTC.

The chain joins TRBV5-1 to TRBJ1-1, with 7 bases aligning to TRBD1. The CDR3 runs to 15 residues. CDR1 is SGHRS and CDR2 is YFSETQ in the germline V gene. V lost 4 bases to trimming and J lost 0 bases; unmatched junction nucleotides: 6. The CDR3 bases are TGCGCCAGCAGCACGTACAGGGGCCTGAACACTGAAGCTTTCTTT. Residues: CASSTYRGLNTEAFF.

This chain uses TRBV11-3 with TRBJ2-3; D unresolved. Trimming took off 2 bases at V and 0 bases at J, with 6 bases between the two ends. This CDR3 has 14 amino acids. Germline V gene data show CDR1 as SGHNT and CDR2 as YENEEA. Here the CDR3 DNA reads TGTGCCAGCAGCTTACCCTCGAGCACAGATACGCAGTATTTT. It yields the protein CASSLPSSTDTQYF. Full variable domain (outside the CDR3, taken from reference TRBV11-3 and TRBJ2-3): EAGVVQSPRYKIIEKKQPVAFWCNPISGHNTLYWYLQNLGQGPELLIRYENEEAVDDSQLPKDRFSAERLKGVDSTLKIQPAELGDSAVYLCASSLPSSTDTQYFGPGTRLTVL.

The chain has TRBV11-1 and TRBJ1-4; perhaps TRBD1 as D (5 bases). The CDR3 spans 13 residues. The ends were cut back, 2 bases at V and 8 bases at J, with 9 bases in the middle. Germline V CDR1 and CDR2: SGHAT, FQDESV (reference sequence). CDR3 coding DNA: TGTGCCAGCAGCTTAAGACGGGGGGAAAAACTGTTTTTT. This translates into CASSLRRGEKLFF.

The chain links TRBV6-6 to TRBJ2-3; D not certain. Germline V gene lookup returns CDR1 MNHNY and CDR2 SVGAGI (reference sequence). The CDR3 sequence is 13 residues long. The V gene lost 6 bases and the J gene lost 6 bases, with 13 bases spanning the gap. The CDR3 nucleotides read TGTGCCAGCAGGTCTGAGCTCCCCGATACGCAGTATTTT. Its translation is CASRSELPDTQYF.

This clone was counted only a few times. This sequence joins TRBV2 and TRBJ2-5, with TRBD1 matching over 8 bases. Germline loops: CDR1 SNHLY, CDR2 FYNNEI. The V gene end was trimmed by 6 bases and the J gene end by 2 bases; junction bases not matched to a gene: 2. The CDR3 spans 13 residues. Here the CDR3 DNA reads TGTGCCAGCAGACGGGACAGGCAAGAGACCCAGTACTTC. Protein product: CASRRDRQETQYF.

The chain recombines TRBV27 with TRBJ1-4; 7 bases line up with TRBD1. Germline V CDR1 and CDR2: MNHEY, SMNVEV (reference sequence). The length of the CDR3 is 14 residues. V shed 5 bases, J shed 4 bases, and the junction held 4 bases outside the gene matches. CDR3 in amino acids: CASSDRAFNEKLFF. CDR3 nucleotide sequence: TGTGCCAGCAGTGACAGGGCTTTTAATGAAAAACTGTTTTTT.

The CDR3 nucleotides are TGTGCCAGCTCACCTCGTTCGGGAGATACGCAGTATTTT. It yields the protein CASSPRSGDTQYF. The rearrangement uses TRBV18 and TRBJ2-3; D call uncertain. This CDR3 has 13 amino acids. Germline V CDR1 and CDR2: KGHSH, LQKENI. V dropped 3 bases and J dropped 5 bases, with 9 bases sitting between them.

In this sample, this clone turned up a few times. The V call is TRBV18, the J call TRBJ1-3; D remains ambiguous. Looked up from germline, CDR1 is KGHSH and CDR2 is LQKENI. With 2 bases removed from V and 4 bases from J, the gap between germline ends came to 9 bases. This CDR3 has 14 residues. The CDR3 DNA reads as TGTGCCAGCTCACCAGTGGAGATAGGAAACACCATATATTTT. Translating gives CASSPVEIGNTIYF.

The J gene is TRBJ2-1, the V gene TRBV5-1; TRBD2 aligns across 8 bases. CDR1 is SGHRS and CDR2 is YFSETQ in the germline V gene. V trimming: 3 bases; J trimming: 7 bases; junction bases outside the gene matches: 9. The CDR3 is made up of 15 amino acids. In DNA, the CDR3 is TGCGCCAGCAGCTCCCTTCCGGGACTAGTGAATGAGCAGTTCTTC. Protein: CASSSLPGLVNEQFF.

The J gene is TRBJ1-5, the V gene TRBV5-8, with a weak D call TRBD1 (6 bases). CDR1 and CDR2 from the germline V gene are SGHTS and YDEGEE. There are 15 residues in the CDR3. Deletions cut 4 bases from V and 0 bases from J, with 11 bases between. The CDR3: CASSPQGYSNQPQHF. The CDR3 DNA follows: TGTGCCAGCAGCCCCCAGGGGTATAGCAATCAGCCCCAGCATTTT.

This clone was recorded a few times. This chain joins TRBV6-6 and TRBJ1-1; D is possibly TRBD1 (5 bases). Trimming cost V 5 bases and J 6 bases, with 7 bases left between them. From germline, CDR1 is MNHNY and CDR2 SVGAGI (reference sequence). The length of the CDR3 is 11 residues. The CDR3 bases are TGTGCCAGCAGTGAGACAGCTGAAGCTTTCTTT. Protein sequence: CASSETAEAFF.

The genes are TRBV30 and TRBJ1-3; D is unclear. CDR3 length: 13 residues. V was trimmed by 5 bases and J by 1 base, leaving 9 bases between them. From germline, CDR1 is GTSNPN and CDR2 SVGIG (reference sequence). The CDR3 protein is CAWARESGNTIYF. The CDR3 DNA follows: TGTGCCTGGGCCCGGGAATCTGGAAACACCATATATTTT. The full variable domain, its missing parts supplied by reference TRBV30 and TRBJ1-3, is SQTIHQWPATLVQPVGSPLSLECTVEGTSNPNLYWYRQAAGRGLQLLFYSVGIGQISSEVPQNLSASRPQDRQFILSSKKLLLSDSGFYLCAWARESGNTIYFGEGSWLTVV.

The V gene is TRBV5-6, the J gene TRBJ2-1, with D perhaps matching TRBD2 (7 bases). The length of the CDR3 is 15 residues. The V end lost 4 bases, the J end lost 0 bases, and 11 bases lay between the germline ends. Germline V gene data show CDR1 as SGHDT and CDR2 as YYEEEE. The CDR3 sequence is CASSRGGSSYNEQFF. Written as DNA, the CDR3 is TGTGCCAGCAGCCGCGGGGGCAGCTCCTACAATGAGCAGTTCTTC.